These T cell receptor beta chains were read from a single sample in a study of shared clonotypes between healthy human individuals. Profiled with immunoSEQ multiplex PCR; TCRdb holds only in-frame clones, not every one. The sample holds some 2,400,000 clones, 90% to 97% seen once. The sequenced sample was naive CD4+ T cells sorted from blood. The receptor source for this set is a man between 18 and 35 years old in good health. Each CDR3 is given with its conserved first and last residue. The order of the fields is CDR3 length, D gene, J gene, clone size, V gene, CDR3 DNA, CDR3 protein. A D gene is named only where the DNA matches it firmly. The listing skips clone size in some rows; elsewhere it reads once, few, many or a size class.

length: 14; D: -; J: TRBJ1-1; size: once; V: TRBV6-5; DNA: TGTGCCAGCAGACCGACACCCATGAACACTGAAGCTTTCTTT; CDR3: CASRPTPMNTEAFF
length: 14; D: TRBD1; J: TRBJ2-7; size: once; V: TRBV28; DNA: TGTGCCAGCACGGCAGGGGGCCTCTCGGGGGAGCAGTACTTC; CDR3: CASTAGGLSGEQYF
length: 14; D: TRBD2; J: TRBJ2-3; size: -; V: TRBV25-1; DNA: TGTGCCAGCAGTGCGAGGCTAGCGGCAGATACGCAGTATTTT; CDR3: CASSARLAADTQYF
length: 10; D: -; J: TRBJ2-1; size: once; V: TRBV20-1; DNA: TGCAGTGCGGCTAGGGATGAGCAGTTCTTC; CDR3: CSAARDEQFF
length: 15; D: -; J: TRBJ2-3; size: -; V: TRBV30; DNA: TGTGCCTGGAGTGTACTGAGAGGGAGTGGCGATACGCAGTATTTT; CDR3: CAWSVLRGSGDTQYF
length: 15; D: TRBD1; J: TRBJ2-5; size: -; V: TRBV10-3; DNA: TGTGCCATCAGTGAGGGACAGGGGTCCCAAGAGACCCAGTACTTC; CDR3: CAISEGQGSQETQYF
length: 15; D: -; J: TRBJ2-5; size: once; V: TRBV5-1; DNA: TGCGCCAGCAGCTTGGCTCAGATGTACCAAGAGACCCAGTACTTC; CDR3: CASSLAQMYQETQYF
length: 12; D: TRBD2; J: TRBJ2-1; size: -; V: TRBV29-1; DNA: TGCAGCGTTTCTAGCGGCTACAATGAGCAGTTCTTC; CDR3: CSVSSGYNEQFF
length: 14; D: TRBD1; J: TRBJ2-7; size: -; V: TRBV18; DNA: TGTGCCAGCTCACGTGGGACAGGGACCTACGAGCAGTACTTC; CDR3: CASSRGTGTYEQYF
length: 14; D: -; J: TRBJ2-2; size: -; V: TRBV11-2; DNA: TGTGCCAGCAGCTTAACTCTACCGGCGGGGGAGCTGTTTTTT; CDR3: CASSLTLPAGELFF
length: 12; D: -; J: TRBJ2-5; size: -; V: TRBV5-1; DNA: TGCGCCAGCAGCCGGCTTCAAGAGACCCAGTACTTC; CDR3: CASSRLQETQYF
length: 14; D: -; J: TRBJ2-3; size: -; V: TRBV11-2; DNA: TGTGCCAGCAGCTTAGGGGGCGGGACAGATACGCAGTATTTT; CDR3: CASSLGGGTDTQYF
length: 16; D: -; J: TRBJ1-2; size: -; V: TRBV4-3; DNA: TGCGCCAGCAGCCAAGAGGAGGGAAGAGGGGTCGGTGGCTACACCTTC; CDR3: CASSQEEGRGVGGYTF
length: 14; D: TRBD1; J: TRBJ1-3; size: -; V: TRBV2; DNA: TGTGCCAACTCGGACAGGGATTCGGGAAACACCATATATTTT; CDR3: CANSDRDSGNTIYF
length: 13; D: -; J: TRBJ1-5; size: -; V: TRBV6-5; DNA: TGTGCCAGCAGTGACAGAAGCAATCAGCCCCAGCATTTT; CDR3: CASSDRSNQPQHF
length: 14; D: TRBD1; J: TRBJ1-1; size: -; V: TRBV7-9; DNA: TGTGCCAGCAGCCCGGGACAGGAGAACACTGAAGCTTTCTTT; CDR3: CASSPGQENTEAFF
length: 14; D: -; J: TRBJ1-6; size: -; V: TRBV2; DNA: TGTGCCAGCAGTTCTTTGGGGACCAATTCACCCCTCCACTTT; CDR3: CASSSLGTNSPLHF
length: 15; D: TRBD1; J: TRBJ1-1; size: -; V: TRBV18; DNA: TGTGCCAGCTCACCAACGGGACAGAGGAACACTGAAGCTTTCTTT; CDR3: CASSPTGQRNTEAFF
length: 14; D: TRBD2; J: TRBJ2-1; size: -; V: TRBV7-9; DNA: TGTGCCAGCAGCGGGGGACTAGAAATCGATGAGCAGTTCTTC; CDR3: CASSGGLEIDEQFF
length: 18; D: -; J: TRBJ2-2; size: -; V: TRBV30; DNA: TGTGCCTGGAGTGTAATGCCCCTGACAGGAGTGAACACCGGGGAGCTGTTTTTT; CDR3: CAWSVMPLTGVNTGELFF
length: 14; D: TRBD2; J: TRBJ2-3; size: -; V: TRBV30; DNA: TGTGCCTGGAGGGGACTCGGGGGGACAGATACGCAGTATTTT; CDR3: CAWRGLGGTDTQYF
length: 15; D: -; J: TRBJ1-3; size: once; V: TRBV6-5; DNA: TGTGCCAGCACCGCAGACAGGCGGTCTGGAAACACCATATATTTT; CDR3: CASTADRRSGNTIYF
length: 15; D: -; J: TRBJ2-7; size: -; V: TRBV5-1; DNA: TGCGCCAGCAGCTTGTTGGGGGTTCCTGGCAACGAGCAGTACTTC; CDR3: CASSLLGVPGNEQYF
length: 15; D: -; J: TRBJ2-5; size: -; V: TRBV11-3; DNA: TGTGCCAGCAGCTTATCCAGGGGGGGACAAGAGACCCAGTACTTC; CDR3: CASSLSRGGQETQYF
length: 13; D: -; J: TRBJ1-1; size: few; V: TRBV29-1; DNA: TGCAGCGTTGCTGGCAGGGTGAACACTGAAGCTTTCTTT; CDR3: CSVAGRVNTEAFF
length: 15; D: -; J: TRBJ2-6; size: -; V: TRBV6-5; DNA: TGTGCCAGCAGTTTTAGACTCTCTGGGGCCAACGTCCTGACTTTC; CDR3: CASSFRLSGANVLTF
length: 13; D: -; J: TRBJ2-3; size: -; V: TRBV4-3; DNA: TGCGCCAGCAGCCAAGACAGTCGGGGTACGCAGTATTTT; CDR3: CASSQDSRGTQYF
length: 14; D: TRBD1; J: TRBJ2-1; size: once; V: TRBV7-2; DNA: TGTGCCAGCAGCTCCGACAGGGCCTACAATGAGCAGTTCTTC; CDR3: CASSSDRAYNEQFF
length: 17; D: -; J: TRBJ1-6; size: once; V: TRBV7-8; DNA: TGTGCCAGCAGCTGGGTGGCCTCCGGCAACCCAAATTCACCCCTCCACTTT; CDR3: CASSWVASGNPNSPLHF
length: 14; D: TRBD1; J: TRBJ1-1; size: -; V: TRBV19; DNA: TGTGCCAGTAGTATACACAGGGGGTCCACTGAAGCTTTCTTT; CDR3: CASSIHRGSTEAFF
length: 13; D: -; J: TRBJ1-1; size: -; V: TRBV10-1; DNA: TGCGCCAGCAGTGCCCGGGTGGTTTCTGAAGCTTTCTTT; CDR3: CASSARVVSEAFF
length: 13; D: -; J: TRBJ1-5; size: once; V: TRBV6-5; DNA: TGTGCCAGCAGTTACACTGGACGTCAGCCCCAGCATTTT; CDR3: CASSYTGRQPQHF
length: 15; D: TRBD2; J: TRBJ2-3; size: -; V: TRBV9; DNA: TGTGCCAGCAGCGCCGGGACTAGCGGCACAGATACGCAGTATTTT; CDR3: CASSAGTSGTDTQYF
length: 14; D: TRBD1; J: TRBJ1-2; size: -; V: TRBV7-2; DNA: TGTGCCAGCAGCTTAGGACAGGGAGCTTATGGCTACACCTTC; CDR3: CASSLGQGAYGYTF
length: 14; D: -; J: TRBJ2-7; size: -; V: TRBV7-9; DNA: TGTGCCAGCAGCTCAACCTCCGGACAGACCGAGCAGTACTTC; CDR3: CASSSTSGQTEQYF
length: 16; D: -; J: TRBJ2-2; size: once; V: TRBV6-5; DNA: TGTGCCAGCAGTTACGAGGGCCTGAGGGACACCGGGGAGCTGTTTTTT; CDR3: CASSYEGLRDTGELFF
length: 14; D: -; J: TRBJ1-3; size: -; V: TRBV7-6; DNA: TGTGCCAGCAGCCCAGGAAGCTCTGGAAACACCATATATTTT; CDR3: CASSPGSSGNTIYF
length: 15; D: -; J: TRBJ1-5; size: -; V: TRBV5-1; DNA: TGCGCCAGCAGCTTGGAGTCAGGGATTTCGGGGCCCCAGCATTTT; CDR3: CASSLESGISGPQHF
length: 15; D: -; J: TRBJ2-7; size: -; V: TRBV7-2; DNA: TGTGCCAGCAGCTTAGATCGCACCTCAGTTCACGAGCAGTACTTC; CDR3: CASSLDRTSVHEQYF
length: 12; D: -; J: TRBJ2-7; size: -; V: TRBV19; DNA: TGTGCCAGTAGTACCTCGGGCGACACGCGGTACTTC; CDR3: CASSTSGDTRYF
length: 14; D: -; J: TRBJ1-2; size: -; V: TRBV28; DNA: TGTGCCAGCAGTTTATCTCGGGGACTCGGTGGCTACACCTTC; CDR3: CASSLSRGLGGYTF
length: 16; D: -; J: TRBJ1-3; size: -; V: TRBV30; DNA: TGTGCCTGGAGTTCCTCCAGGGCCAGCTCTGGAAACACCATATATTTT; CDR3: CAWSSSRASSGNTIYF
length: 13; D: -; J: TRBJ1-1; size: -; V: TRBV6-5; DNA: TGTGCCAGCAGCCAGGGGTTTGCGACTGAAGCTTTCTTT; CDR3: CASSQGFATEAFF
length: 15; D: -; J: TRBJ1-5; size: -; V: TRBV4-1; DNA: TGCGCCAGCAGCCAAGTGGGGAAAAGCAATCAGCCCCAGCATTTT; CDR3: CASSQVGKSNQPQHF
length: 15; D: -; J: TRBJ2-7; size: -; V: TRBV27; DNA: TGTGCCAGCAGTTTAATCCGGGGCAGGGCCTACGAGCAGTACTTC; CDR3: CASSLIRGRAYEQYF
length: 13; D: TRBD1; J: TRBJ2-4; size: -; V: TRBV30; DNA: TGTGCCTGGAGTGGACAGGGGACAAACATTCAGTACTTC; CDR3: CAWSGQGTNIQYF
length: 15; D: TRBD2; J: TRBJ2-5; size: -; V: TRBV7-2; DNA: TGTGCCAGCAGCTTAGGACTAGCGGACCAAGAGACCCAGTACTTC; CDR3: CASSLGLADQETQYF
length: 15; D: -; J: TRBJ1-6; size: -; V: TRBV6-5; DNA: TGTGCCAGCAGTTACTCCGACGGAAATAATTCACCCCTCCACTTT; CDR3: CASSYSDGNNSPLHF
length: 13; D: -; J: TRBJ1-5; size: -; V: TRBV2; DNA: TGTGCCAGCAGTGTTAGACAAGATCAGCCCCAGCATTTT; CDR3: CASSVRQDQPQHF
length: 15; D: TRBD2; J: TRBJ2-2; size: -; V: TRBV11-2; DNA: TGTGCCAGCAGCTTAGGGCTAGCGGGGACCGGGGAGCTGTTTTTT; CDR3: CASSLGLAGTGELFF
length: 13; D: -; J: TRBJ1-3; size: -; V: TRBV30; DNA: TGTGCCTGGATTTGGGGGGCCAGTAACACCATATATTTT; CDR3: CAWIWGASNTIYF
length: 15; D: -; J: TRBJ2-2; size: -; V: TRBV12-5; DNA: TGTGCTAGTGGTTTCCAACGGACAGTCACCGGGGAGCTGTTTTTT; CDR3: CASGFQRTVTGELFF
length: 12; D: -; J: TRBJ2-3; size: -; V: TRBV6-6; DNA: TGTGCCAGCAGTCGGTCAGGGGCAACGCAGTATTTT; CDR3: CASSRSGATQYF
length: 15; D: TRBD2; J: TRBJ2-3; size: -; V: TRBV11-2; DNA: TGTGCCAGCAGCTTAGCCGGGGGGTTGACAGATACGCAGTATTTT; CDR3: CASSLAGGLTDTQYF